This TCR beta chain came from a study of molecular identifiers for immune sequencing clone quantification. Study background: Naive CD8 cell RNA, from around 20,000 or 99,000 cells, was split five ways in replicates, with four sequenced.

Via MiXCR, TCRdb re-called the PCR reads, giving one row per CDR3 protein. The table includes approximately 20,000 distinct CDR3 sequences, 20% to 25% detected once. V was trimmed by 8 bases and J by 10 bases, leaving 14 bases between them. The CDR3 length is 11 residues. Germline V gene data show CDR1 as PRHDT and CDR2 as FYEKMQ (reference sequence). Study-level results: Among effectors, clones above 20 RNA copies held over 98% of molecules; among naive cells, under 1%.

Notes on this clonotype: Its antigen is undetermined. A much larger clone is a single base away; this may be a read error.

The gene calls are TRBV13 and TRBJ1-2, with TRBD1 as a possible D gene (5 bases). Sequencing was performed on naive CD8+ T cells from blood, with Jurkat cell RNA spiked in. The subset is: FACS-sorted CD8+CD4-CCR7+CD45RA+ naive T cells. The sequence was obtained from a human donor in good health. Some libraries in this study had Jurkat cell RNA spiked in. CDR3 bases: TGTGCCAGCTGCTGGGACCTGGACTACACCTTC. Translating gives CASCWDLDYTF. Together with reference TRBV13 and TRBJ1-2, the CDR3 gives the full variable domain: AAGVIQSPRHLIKEKRETATLKCYPIPRHDTVYWYQQGPGQDPQFLISFYEKMQSDKGSIPDRFSAQQFSDYHSELNMSSLELGDSALYFCASCWDLDYTFGSGTRLTVV.